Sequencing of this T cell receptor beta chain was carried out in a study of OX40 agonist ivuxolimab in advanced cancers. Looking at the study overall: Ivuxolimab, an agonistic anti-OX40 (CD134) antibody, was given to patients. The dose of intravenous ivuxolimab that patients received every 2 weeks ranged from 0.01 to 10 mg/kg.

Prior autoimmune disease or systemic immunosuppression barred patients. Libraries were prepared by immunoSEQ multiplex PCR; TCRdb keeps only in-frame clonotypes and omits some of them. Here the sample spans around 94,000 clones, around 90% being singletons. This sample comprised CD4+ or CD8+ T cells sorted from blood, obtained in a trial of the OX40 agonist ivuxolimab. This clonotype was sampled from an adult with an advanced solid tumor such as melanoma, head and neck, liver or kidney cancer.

The CDR3 DNA reads TGCGCCAGCAGCCGCAGCACAGATACGCAGTATTTT. Encoded protein: CASSRSTDTQYF. This chain joins TRBV5-1 and TRBJ2-3; D is unresolved. The CDR3 has 12 amino acids. The V end lost 4 bases, the J end lost 0 bases, and 3 bases lay between the germline ends. Looked up from germline, CDR1 is SGHRS and CDR2 is YFSETQ.